This T cell receptor (beta chain) was documented in a study of identical twins. This clonotype was detected a few times. TCRdb processed the 5' RACE reads anew with MiXCR; each CDR3 protein has one entry. The table lists roughly 690,000 distinct CDR3 sequences, around 20% of them singletons, with about 4.3% in the top ten. The data also belong to a second study, concerning T cells expressing NK-cell markers.

Sample: PBMCs. This receptor was obtained from a woman aged 18 to 35 in good health.

CDR3 amino acids: CSARLPVRNIQYF. DNA of the CDR3: TGCAGTGCTAGGCTCCCGGTCCGAAACATTCAGTACTTC. This sequence joins TRBV20-1 and TRBJ2-4, with D unresolved. V shed 3 bases and J shed 6 bases, with 12 bases lying between them. There are 13 residues in the CDR3. Looked up from germline, CDR1 is DFQATT and CDR2 is SNEGSKA (reference sequence).